This T cell receptor (beta chain) is drawn from a study of cytomegalovirus exposure and HLA in healthy donors. Study details: There were approximately 85 million unique TCRs (from HLA-typed donors) in an early data release. Study conclusions and caveats: Most subjects' HLA-A and HLA-B alleles were reportedly predicted from TCR beta sequences.

For this clone: What it binds is not known.

Germline loops: CDR1 SNHLY, CDR2 FYNNEI. This CDR3 comprises 12 residues. With 7 bases removed from V and 2 bases from J, the gap between germline ends came to 7 bases. A multiplex PCR was run with 60 Vbeta primers and 13 Jbeta primers. Sequencing was performed with immunoSEQ multiplex PCR; in TCRdb, only in-frame clones are kept and a portion is missing. The table records around 120,000 clones, 80% of them present only once. This sequence was found in a female donor in good health and CMV-seropositive. Sequencing was carried out using PBMCs. The chain links TRBV2 to TRBJ2-3; D ambiguous. The CDR3 reads CASTLDTDTQYF. The CDR3 region has the DNA TGTGCCAGCACCCTAGACACAGATACGCAGTATTTT.